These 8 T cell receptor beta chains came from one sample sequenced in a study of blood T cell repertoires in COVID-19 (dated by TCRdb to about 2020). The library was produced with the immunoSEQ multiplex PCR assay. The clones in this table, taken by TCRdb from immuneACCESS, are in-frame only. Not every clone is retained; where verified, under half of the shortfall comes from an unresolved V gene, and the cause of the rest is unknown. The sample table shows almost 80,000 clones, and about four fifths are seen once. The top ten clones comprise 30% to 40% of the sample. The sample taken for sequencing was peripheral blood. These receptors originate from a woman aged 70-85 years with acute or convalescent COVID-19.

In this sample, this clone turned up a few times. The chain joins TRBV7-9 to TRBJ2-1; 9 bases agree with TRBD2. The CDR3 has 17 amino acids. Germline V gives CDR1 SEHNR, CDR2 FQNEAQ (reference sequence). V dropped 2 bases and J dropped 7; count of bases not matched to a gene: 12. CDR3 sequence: CASSLRDRLAGRNEQFF. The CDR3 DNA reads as TGTGCCAGCAGCTTAAGAGATAGGCTAGCGGGAAGAAATGAGCAGTTCTTC.

The CDR3 region is CASSPPSGGHTEAFF. The CDR3 DNA sequence: TGTGCCAGCTCACCACCATCAGGGGGCCACACTGAAGCTTTCTTT. The V call is TRBV18, the J call TRBJ1-1, with 8 bases fitting TRBD1. The junction had 3 bases not matched to a gene; V was cut back by 0 bases and J by 3 bases. Germline V gene lookup returns CDR1 KGHSH and CDR2 LQKENI. CDR3 length: 15 residues.

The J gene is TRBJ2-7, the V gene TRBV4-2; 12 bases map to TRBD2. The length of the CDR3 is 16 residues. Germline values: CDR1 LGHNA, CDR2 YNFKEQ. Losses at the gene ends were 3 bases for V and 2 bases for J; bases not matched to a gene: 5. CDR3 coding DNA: TGTGCCAGCAGCCAGGATCCTAGCGGGAGGGCCTACGAGCAGTACTTC. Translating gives CASSQDPSGRAYEQYF.

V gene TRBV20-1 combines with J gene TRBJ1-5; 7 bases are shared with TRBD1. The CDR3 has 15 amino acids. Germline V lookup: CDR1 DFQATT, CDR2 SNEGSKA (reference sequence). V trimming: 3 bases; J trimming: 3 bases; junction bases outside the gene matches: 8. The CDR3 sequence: CSASGGTGVNQPQHF. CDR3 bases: TGCAGTGCTAGTGGCGGTACAGGGGTCAATCAGCCCCAGCATTTT.

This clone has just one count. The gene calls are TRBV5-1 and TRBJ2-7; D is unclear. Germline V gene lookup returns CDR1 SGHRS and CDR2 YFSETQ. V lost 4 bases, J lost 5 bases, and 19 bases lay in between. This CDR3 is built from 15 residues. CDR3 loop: CASSLSSFMWDEQYF. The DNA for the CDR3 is TGCGCCAGCAGCCTCTCTAGTTTTATGTGGGACGAGCAGTACTTC.

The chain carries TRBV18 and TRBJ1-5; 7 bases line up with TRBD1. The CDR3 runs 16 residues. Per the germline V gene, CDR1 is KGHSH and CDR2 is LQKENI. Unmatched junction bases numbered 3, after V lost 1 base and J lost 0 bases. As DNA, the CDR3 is TGTGCCAGCTCACCACGACAGGGTAATAGCAATCAGCCCCAGCATTTT. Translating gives CASSPRQGNSNQPQHF.

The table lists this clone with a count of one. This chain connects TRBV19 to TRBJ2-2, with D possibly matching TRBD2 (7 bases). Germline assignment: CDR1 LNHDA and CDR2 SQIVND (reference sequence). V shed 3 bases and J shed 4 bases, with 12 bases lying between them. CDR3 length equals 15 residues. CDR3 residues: CASSIGGGGTGELFF. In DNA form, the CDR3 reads TGTGCCAGTAGTATTGGGGGAGGGGGCACCGGGGAGCTGTTTTTT.

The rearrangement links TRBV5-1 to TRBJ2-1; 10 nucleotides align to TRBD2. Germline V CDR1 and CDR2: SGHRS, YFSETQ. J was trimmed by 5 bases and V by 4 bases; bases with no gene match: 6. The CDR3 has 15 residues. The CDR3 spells CASSIIAGGDNEQFF. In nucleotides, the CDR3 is TGCGCCAGCAGCATAATAGCGGGGGGAGACAATGAGCAGTTCTTC.